This TCR beta chain came from a study of blood T cell repertoires in COVID-19 (dated by TCRdb to the early 2020s). With respect to the entire study: Samples from collaborators originated in the United States, Italy and Spain and spanned both the acute and convalescent phases of COVID-19. Where HLA class I and class II types were available, the types were taken from metadata supplied by the sample provider, not from assay-based typing. The repertoires were released in a freely available public database intended as a resource for research on the immune response to SARS-CoV-2. The dataset comprised deeply sampled blood TCRbeta repertoires from subjects exposed to, actively infected with, or recovered from COVID-19. A de-identified subject ID, COVID-19 status, age in years and sex were almost always included in the sample metadata. The material from the prospective study consisted of cDNA or gDNA derived from T cells, B-cell-depleted T cells, or PBMCs. The samples were drawn from two sources: the first 160 participants of the ongoing ImmuneRACE study, and over 1,000 subjects contributed by 6 global collaborators.

TCRbeta CDR3 regions were amplified from genomic DNA by means of the immunoSEQ Assay, a bias-controlled multiplex PCR. For the original study's pipeline: The number of nucleated cells in each sample was estimated from the amplification of reference gene primers within the assay. Sequence reads were collapsed and filtered to measure the absolute abundance of every unique TCRbeta CDR3 rearrangement. Productive Simpson clonality was computed per sample as the square root of Simpson's diversity index over productive rearrangements. What TCRdb holds here is the immuneACCESS table cut down to in-frame rearrangements. Part of the clones is not present; checked against another copy, under half of the missing clones reflect an unresolved V gene, and the others are unexplained. That table gives V, J and clone size, and the DNA gave D and trimming. The sample contains about 63,000 clones, around 80% of them found a single time. In total, the top ten clones hold roughly a third of the sample.

Here V drops 8 bases and J drops 5 bases, and the junction holds 7 bases not matched to any gene. CDR1 and CDR2 are drawn from the germline V gene: SQVTM, ANQGSEA. The CDR3 runs 13 residues from the cysteine to the phenylalanine. Only CDR3 DNA is held: 39 bases, read in frame from base 1. Collaborating institutions collected whole blood in K2EDTA tubes following their own protocols. For TCRbeta analysis, collaborator samples were shipped as frozen whole blood, as isolated PBMCs, or as DNA extracted from either sample type. Worth noting for this clone: It has no known antigen specificity. It has no much larger one-base neighbor in the sample; base qualities were not kept.

Here is what the overall study found, with its caveats: The quantity of clinical and demographic metadata differed by source and by participant and was supplied without curation.

The V gene is TRBV29-1 and the J gene is TRBJ2-1; 9 nucleotides in the junction match TRBD1. The TCR comes from a human donor in a cohort sampled during active COVID-19. Sequences were obtained from peripheral blood. The nucleotides are TGCAGCCTTGGACAGGGGACGCACAATGAGCAGTTCTTC. Its protein product is CSLGQGTHNEQFF.